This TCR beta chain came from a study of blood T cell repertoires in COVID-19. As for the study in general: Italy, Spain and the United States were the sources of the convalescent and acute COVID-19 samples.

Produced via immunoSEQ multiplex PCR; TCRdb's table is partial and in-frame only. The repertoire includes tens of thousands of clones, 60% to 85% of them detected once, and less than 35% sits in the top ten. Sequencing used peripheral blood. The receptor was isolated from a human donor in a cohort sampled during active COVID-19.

This CDR3 reads CASSISGTLLNTEAFF. Written as DNA, the CDR3 is TGTGCCAGTAGTATAAGCGGGACACTTTTGAACACTGAAGCTTTCTTT. The genes are TRBV19 and TRBJ1-1; D is perhaps TRBD1 (6 bases). The CDR3 runs 16 residues. Germline V lookup: CDR1 LNHDA, CDR2 SQIVND (reference sequence). Trimming took off 2 bases at V and 0 bases at J, with 13 bases between the two ends.